This T cell receptor beta chain is from a study of control samples from healthy donors and cancer patients. The CDR3 is 12 residues long. V lost 4 bases, J lost 14 bases, and 15 bases lay in between. Per the germline V gene, CDR1 is SGHTA and CDR2 is FQGNSA. TCRdb's copy holds only in-frame clones and misses some; the assay was immunoSEQ multiplex PCR. The sample carries about 120,000 clones, 87% recorded once. The chain is built from TRBV7-2 and TRBJ2-1; D may correspond to TRBD1 or TRBD2 (6 bases each). The sample comprised blood. This receptor was identified in a man in his forties or fifties in good health. The CDR3 region is CASSSPPGAEFF. The CDR3 coding sequence is TGTGCCAGCAGCTCTCCTCCGGGGGCGGAGTTCTTC.